Following are 23 T cell receptor beta chains from one sample sequenced in a study of OX40 agonist ivuxolimab in advanced cancers. Only in-frame clones appear in the TCRdb table, and some are missing; sequencing was by immunoSEQ multiplex PCR. The data show over 15,000 clones, about 80% seen once. Specimen: CD4+ or CD8+ T cells sorted from blood, collected in a trial of the OX40 agonist ivuxolimab. These TCRs come from an adult with an advanced solid tumor such as melanoma, head and neck, liver or kidney cancer.

The rearrangement uses TRBV19 and TRBJ2-1, with 8 bases lining up with TRBD1. CDR1 and CDR2 (germline): LNHDA, SQIVND (reference sequence). Losses at the gene ends were 4 bases for V and 0 bases for J; bases not matched to a gene: 5. The CDR3 has 16 residues. CDR3 region: CASSRQGWDSYNEQFF. Here the CDR3 DNA reads TGTGCCAGTAGTAGACAGGGGTGGGACTCCTACAATGAGCAGTTCTTC.

J is TRBJ2-5 and V is TRBV7-3; TRBD1 agrees at 8 bases. The end of the DNA fits TRBJ2-7 better, so the J call may be wrong. CDR3 length equals 14 residues. Looked up from germline, CDR1 is SGHTA and CDR2 is FQGTGA. Here the CDR3 DNA reads TGTGCCAGCAGCTTAGGGACAGGAGCCTACGAGCAGTACTTC. Amino acids: CASSLGTGAYEQYF.

The chain joins TRBV2 to TRBJ2-1; D ambiguous. Per the germline V gene, CDR1 is SNHLY and CDR2 is FYNNEI. The CDR3 sequence is 10 residues long. The germline V and J ends were trimmed by 1 base and 13 bases, with 5 bases remaining between them. CDR3 protein: CASSEETQFF. CDR3 nucleotides: TGTGCCAGCAGTGAAGAGACACAGTTCTTC.

This clone was counted between two and nine times. V is TRBV28 and J is TRBJ1-5; D unclear. CDR1 MDHEN and CDR2 SYDVKM come from the germline V gene. The CDR3 is 15 residues long. The germline V and J ends were trimmed by 3 bases and 6 bases, with 15 bases remaining between them. The chain's CDR3 is CASSLGGSGSQPQHF. For the CDR3, the DNA is TGTGCCAGCAGTTTGGGAGGCTCGGGGAGTCAGCCCCAGCATTTT.

CDR3 bases: TGTGCCAGCCACACTAGCCTAAATTACAATGAGCAGTTCTTC. Its translation: CASHTSLNYNEQFF. This sequence joins TRBV27 and TRBJ2-1; D might be TRBD2 (6 bases). CDR1 is MNHEY, CDR2 SMNVEV, per germline (reference sequence). This CDR3 region has 14 residues. Trimming took off 8 bases at V and 4 bases at J, with 15 bases between the two ends.

As DNA, the CDR3 is TGTGCCAGCGGACAGGGGTGGGGCACTGAAGCTTTCTTT. This sequence encodes CASGQGWGTEAFF. V and J are TRBV6-1 and TRBJ1-1; TRBD1 agrees at 9 bases. With 8 bases clipped from V and 4 bases from J, the junction kept 5 bases outside the gene matches. The CDR3 runs 13 residues. Per the germline V gene, CDR1 is MNHNS and CDR2 is SASEGT.

J is TRBJ2-7 and V is TRBV27, with no clear D. CDR1 and CDR2 from the germline V gene are MNHEY and SMNVEV (reference sequence). The CDR3 length is 14 residues. Trimming stripped 5 bases from V and 10 bases from J, with 21 bases between. The CDR3 spells CASSPNPRSVRQYF. The CDR3 nucleotides are TGTGCCAGCAGTCCAAACCCCCGGTCCGTCCGACAGTACTTC.

This chain links TRBV11-3 with TRBJ1-1; D unclear. The ends were cut back, 3 bases at V and 3 bases at J, with 8 bases in the middle. The CDR3 sequence is 13 residues long. From germline, CDR1 is SGHNT and CDR2 YENEEA. The CDR3 DNA reads as TGTGCCAGCAGCTTCGACGGGGACACTGAAGCTTTCTTT. Protein: CASSFDGDTEAFF. Filled out from reference TRBV11-3 and TRBJ1-1, the complete variable domain reads EAGVVQSPRYKIIEKKQPVAFWCNPISGHNTLYWYLQNLGQGPELLIRYENEEAVDDSQLPKDRFSAERLKGVDSTLKIQPAELGDSAVYLCASSFDGDTEAFFGQGTRLTVV.

The chain employs TRBV9 and TRBJ2-5, with TRBD1 identical over 8 bases. Germline loops: CDR1 SGDLS, CDR2 YYNGEE. CDR3 length equals 15 residues. V lost 4 bases, J lost 4 bases, and 9 bases stayed unmatched. The CDR3 DNA sequence: TGTGCCAGCAGCCCGACAGGGGAATCTGGAGAGACCCAGTACTTC. Amino acid sequence: CASSPTGESGETQYF.

J is TRBJ2-7 and V is TRBV7-9; a possible D gene is TRBD1 (6 bases). V lost 4 bases to trimming and J lost 1 base, with 14 bases between them. CDR1 SEHNR and CDR2 FQNEAQ come from the germline V gene (reference sequence). This CDR3 is built from 15 residues. This CDR3 reads CASSSAGTFSYEQYF. In nucleotides, the CDR3 is TGTGCCAGCAGCTCTGCCGGGACATTTTCCTACGAGCAGTACTTC.

The chain carries TRBV28 and TRBJ2-3, with 10 nucleotides matching TRBD1. Germline trimming cut 5 bases from V and 5 bases from J; bases unmatched to any gene: 7. CDR3 length: 15 residues. Germline CDR1 is MDHEN and CDR2 is SYDVKM. CDR3 DNA: TGTGCCAGCAGTCTTTGGACAGGGGGAGTAGATACGCAGTATTTT. It codes for CASSLWTGGVDTQYF.

The chain uses TRBV5-8 and TRBJ2-5; 7 bases are shared with TRBD2. The ends lost 4 bases at V and 7 bases at J; junction bases unmatched: 7. CDR3 length: 13 amino acids. Germline-derived CDR1 and CDR2 are SGHTS and YDEGEE. CDR3 in amino acids: CASSQRGIGTQYF. CDR3 bases: TGTGCCAGCAGCCAGCGGGGAATCGGGACCCAGTACTTC.

This chain connects TRBV5-1 to TRBJ2-5, with D perhaps TRBD1 (6 bases). CDR3 length: 14 residues. Germline CDR1 and CDR2: SGHRS and YFSETQ. The V gene lost 4 bases and the J gene lost 5 bases, with 15 bases spanning the gap. The CDR3 loop is CASSPVTGSETQYF. The CDR3 DNA sequence: TGCGCCAGCAGCCCAGTTACAGGGAGTGAGACCCAGTACTTC. The full variable domain, its missing parts supplied by reference TRBV5-1 and TRBJ2-5, is KAGVTQTPRYLIKTRGQQVTLSCSPISGHRSVSWYQQTPGQGLQFLFEYFSETQRNKGNFPGRFSGRQFSNSRSEMNVSTLELGDSALYLCASSPVTGSETQYFGPGTRLLVL.

This clone was observed a few times. CDR3 nucleotide sequence: TGTGCCAGCAGCCAAGGAGCGAGGAACACTGAAGCTTTCTTT. Translated, it gives CASSQGARNTEAFF. The gene calls are TRBV14 and TRBJ1-1; D gene uncertain. The V end lost 1 base, the J end lost 1 base, and 7 bases lay between the germline ends. The germline V gene has CDR1 SGHDN and CDR2 FVKESK. The CDR3 has 14 amino acids.

The rearrangement links TRBV5-4 to TRBJ1-3; D is ambiguous. Germline lookup yields CDR1 SGHNT and CDR2 YYREEE (reference sequence). CDR3 length: 15 amino acids. V was trimmed by 4 bases and J by 0 bases, leaving 11 bases between them. The CDR3 loop is CASSTNPNSGNTIYF. The CDR3 DNA reads as TGTGCCAGCAGCACGAATCCTAACTCTGGAAACACCATATATTTT.

The chain's CDR3 is CASSQVGAGGEQYF. DNA of the CDR3: TGTGCCAGCAGCCAAGTAGGCGCGGGAGGCGAGCAGTACTTC. V usage is TRBV14 and J usage is TRBJ2-7; 8 bases fit TRBD2. V was clipped by 1 base and J by 6 bases; unmatched bases: 5. The CDR3 spans 14 residues. CDR1 and CDR2 from the germline V gene are SGHDN and FVKESK.

This sequence joins TRBV19 and TRBJ2-2, with 13 bases that match TRBD2. J lost 6 bases, V lost 3 bases, and 1 base had no gene match. Germline V gives CDR1 LNHDA, CDR2 SQIVND (reference sequence). The CDR3 has 15 residues. The CDR3 protein is CASSIGTSGAGELFF. CDR3 DNA: TGTGCCAGTAGTATCGGGACTAGCGGGGCCGGGGAGCTGTTTTTT.

Only one count was recorded for this clone. The chain couples TRBV11-2 to TRBJ2-1; D unresolved. V was cut by 5 bases and J by 9 bases, with 11 bases left in between. This CDR3 has 12 amino acids. Germline V gives CDR1 SGHAT, CDR2 FQNNGV. The CDR3 region is CASSPGDGEQFF. CDR3 sequence (DNA): TGTGCCAGCAGCCCAGGCGACGGTGAGCAGTTCTTC.

The chain carries TRBV10-2 and TRBJ1-2, with D hard to call. V was pared by 3 bases and J by 7 bases, with 12 bases between. The CDR3 sequence is 13 residues long. CDR1 is WSHSY and CDR2 is SAAADI in the germline V gene. In nucleotides, the CDR3 is TGCGCCAGCAGTGAAGGCGGATTCGGTGGCTACACCTTC. Its protein product is CASSEGGFGGYTF.

The V call is TRBV7-2, the J call TRBJ2-1, with a weak D call TRBD2 (6 bases). V dropped 5 bases and J dropped 6 bases, with 17 bases sitting between them. Looked up from germline, CDR1 is SGHTA and CDR2 is FQGNSA. The CDR3 runs 15 residues. The CDR3 region has the DNA TGTGCCAGCAGCACGTGGGTCGGGAGTGGCAATGAGCAGTTCTTC. Translating it yields CASSTWVGSGNEQFF.

The J gene is TRBJ2-6, the V gene TRBV14, with D possibly being TRBD1 or TRBD2 (5 bases each). The CDR3 sequence is 14 residues long. V lost 8 bases to trimming and J lost 0 bases, with 8 bases between them. The germline V gene has CDR1 SGHDN and CDR2 FVKESK. The CDR3 sequence: CASSGTSGANVLTF. The CDR3 nucleotides are TGTGCCAGCTCAGGGACCTCTGGGGCCAACGTCCTGACTTTC.

The chain joins TRBV28 to TRBJ2-7; 7 bases agree with TRBD1. Germline V CDR1 and CDR2: MDHEN, SYDVKM. Losses at the gene ends were 8 bases for V and 6 bases for J; bases not matched to a gene: 10. This CDR3 comprises 13 residues. CDR3 region: CASRPGQYREQYF. The CDR3 nucleotides read TGTGCCAGCCGTCCGGGACAGTACCGCGAGCAGTACTTC.

The rearrangement uses TRBV30 and TRBJ2-3, with TRBD1 as a possible D gene (5 bases). The V and J ends lost 0 bases and 5 bases respectively, with 12 bases between them. The germline gives CDR1 GTSNPN, CDR2 SVGIG (reference sequence). This CDR3 comprises 14 residues. CDR3 nucleotide sequence: TGTGCCTGGAGTGTAAAAGGGGTTGGAGATACGCAGTATTTT. It translates to CAWSVKGVGDTQYF.